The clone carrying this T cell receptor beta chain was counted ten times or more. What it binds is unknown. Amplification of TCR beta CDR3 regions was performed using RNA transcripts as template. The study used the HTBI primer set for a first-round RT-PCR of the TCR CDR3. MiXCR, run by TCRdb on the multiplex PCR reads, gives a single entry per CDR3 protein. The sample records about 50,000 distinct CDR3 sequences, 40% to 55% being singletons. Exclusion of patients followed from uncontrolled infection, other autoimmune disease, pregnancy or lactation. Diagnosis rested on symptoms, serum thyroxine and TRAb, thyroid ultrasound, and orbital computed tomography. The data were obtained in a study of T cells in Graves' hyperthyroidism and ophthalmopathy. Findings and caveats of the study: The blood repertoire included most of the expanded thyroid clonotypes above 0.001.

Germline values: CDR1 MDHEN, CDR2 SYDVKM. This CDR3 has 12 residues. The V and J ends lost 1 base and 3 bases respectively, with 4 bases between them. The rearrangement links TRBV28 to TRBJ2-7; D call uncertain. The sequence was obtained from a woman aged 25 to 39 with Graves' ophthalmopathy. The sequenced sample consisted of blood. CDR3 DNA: TGTGCCAGCAGTTTATACAACTACGAGCAGTACTTC. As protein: CASSLYNYEQYF.